This T cell receptor beta chain derives from a study of T cells in Graves' hyperthyroidism and ophthalmopathy. Overall study findings and caveats: Ophthalmopathy cases were set apart from stable hyperthyroidism by a 13 V-J model. The blood repertoire included most of the expanded thyroid clonotypes above 0.001.

Researchers took RNA transcripts and amplified the TCR beta CDR3 regions from them. Initially, a first-round RT-PCR of the TCR CDR3 employed the HTBI primer set. TCRdb passed the multiplex PCR reads through MiXCR, listing each CDR3 protein once. This sample has about 200,000 distinct CDR3 sequences, with roughly a sixth found just once. Among the patients, aged 18 to 65, hyperthyroidism was newly diagnosed and had lasted under 2 months. This clonotype appeared a few times. The antigen is not known. The CDR3 contains 15 residues. Germline loops: CDR1 LNHDA, CDR2 SQIVND (reference sequence). Trimming cost V 0 bases and J 2 bases, with 11 bases left between them.

This chain uses TRBV19 with TRBJ2-7, with D tentatively TRBD1 or TRBD2 (5 bases each). The source is a woman between 50 and 59 years old with Graves' hyperthyroidism. Sequenced: blood. The CDR3 sequence is CASSIDRDGAYEQYF. In DNA form, the CDR3 reads TGTGCCAGTAGTATAGATCGGGACGGCGCCTACGAGCAGTACTTC.